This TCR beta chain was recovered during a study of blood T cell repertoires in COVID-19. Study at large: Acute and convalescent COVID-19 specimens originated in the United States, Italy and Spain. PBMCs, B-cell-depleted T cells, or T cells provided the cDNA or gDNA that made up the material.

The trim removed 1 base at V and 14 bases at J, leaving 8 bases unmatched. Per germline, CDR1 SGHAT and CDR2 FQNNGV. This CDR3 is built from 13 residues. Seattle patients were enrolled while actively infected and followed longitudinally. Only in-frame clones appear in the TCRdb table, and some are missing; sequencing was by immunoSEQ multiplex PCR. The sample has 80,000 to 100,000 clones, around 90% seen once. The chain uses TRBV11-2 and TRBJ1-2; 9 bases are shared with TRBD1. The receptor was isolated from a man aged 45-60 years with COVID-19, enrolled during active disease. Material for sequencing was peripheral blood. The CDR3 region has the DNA TGTGCCAGCAGCTTAGGGCCGGGACAGGGAGTTACCTTC. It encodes CASSLGPGQGVTF.